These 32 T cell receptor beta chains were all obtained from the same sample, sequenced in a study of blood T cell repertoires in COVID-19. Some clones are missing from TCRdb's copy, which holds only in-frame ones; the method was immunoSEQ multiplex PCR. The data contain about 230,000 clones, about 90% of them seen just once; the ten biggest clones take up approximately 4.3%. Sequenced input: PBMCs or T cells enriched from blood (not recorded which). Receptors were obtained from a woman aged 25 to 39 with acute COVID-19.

As DNA, the CDR3 is TGTGCCAGCAGCTTAAGCGGGTGGGGGGAGAGCTCCTACGAGCAGTACTTC. Its protein is CASSLSGWGESSYEQYF. The chain uses TRBV7-6 and TRBJ2-7, with D tentatively TRBD2 (6 bases). V dropped 2 bases and J dropped 0 bases, with 17 bases sitting between them. The germline V gene has CDR1 SGHVS and CDR2 FNYEAQ. The CDR3 is 17 amino acids.

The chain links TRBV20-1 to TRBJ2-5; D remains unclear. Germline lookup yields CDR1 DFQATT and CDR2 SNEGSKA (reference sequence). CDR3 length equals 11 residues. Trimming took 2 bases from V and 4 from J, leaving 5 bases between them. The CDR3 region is CSARYGETQYF. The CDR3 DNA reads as TGCAGTGCTAGATACGGAGAGACCCAGTACTTC.

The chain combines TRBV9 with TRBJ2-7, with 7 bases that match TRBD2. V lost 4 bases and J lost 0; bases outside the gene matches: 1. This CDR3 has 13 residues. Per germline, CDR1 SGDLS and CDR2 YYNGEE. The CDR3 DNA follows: TGTGCCAGCAGCACGGGGGGCTCCTACGAGCAGTACTTC. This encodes CASSTGGSYEQYF. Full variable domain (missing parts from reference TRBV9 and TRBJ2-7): DSGVTQTPKHLITATGQRVTLRCSPRSGDLSVYWYQQSLDQGLQFLIQYYNGEERAKGNILERFSAQQFPDLHSELNLSSLELGDSALYFCASSTGGSYEQYFGPGTRLTVT.

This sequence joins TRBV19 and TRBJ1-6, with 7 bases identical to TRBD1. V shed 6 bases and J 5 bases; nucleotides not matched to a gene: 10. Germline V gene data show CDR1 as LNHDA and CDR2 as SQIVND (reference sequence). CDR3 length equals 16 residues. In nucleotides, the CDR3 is TGTGCCAGTAGACAAAGGGGGCCGGGGGATAATTCACCCCTCCACTTT. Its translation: CASRQRGPGDNSPLHF. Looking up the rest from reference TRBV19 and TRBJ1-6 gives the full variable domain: DGGITQSPKYLFRKEGQNVTLSCEQNLNHDAMYWYRQDPGQGLRLIYYSQIVNDFQKGDIAEGYSVSREKKESFPLTVTSAQKNPTAFYLCASRQRGPGDNSPLHFGNGTRLTVT.

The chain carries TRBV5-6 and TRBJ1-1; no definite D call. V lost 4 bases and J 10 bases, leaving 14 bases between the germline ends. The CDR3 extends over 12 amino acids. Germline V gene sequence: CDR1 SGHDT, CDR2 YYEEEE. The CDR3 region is CASSPGVRGAFF. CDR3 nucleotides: TGTGCCAGCAGCCCCGGGGTCCGTGGAGCTTTCTTT.

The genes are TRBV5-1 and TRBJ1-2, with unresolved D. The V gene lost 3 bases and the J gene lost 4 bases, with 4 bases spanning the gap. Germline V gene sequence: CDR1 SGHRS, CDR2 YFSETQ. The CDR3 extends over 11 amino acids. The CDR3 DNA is TGCGCCAGCAGCTCCGTCTATGGCTACACCTTC. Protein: CASSSVYGYTF.

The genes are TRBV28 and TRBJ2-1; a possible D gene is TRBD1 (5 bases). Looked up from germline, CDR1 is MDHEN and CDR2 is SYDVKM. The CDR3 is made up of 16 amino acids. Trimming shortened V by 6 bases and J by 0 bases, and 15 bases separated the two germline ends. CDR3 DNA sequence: TGTGCCAGCAGGGATAGGGGCATTCCCTCCTACAATGAGCAGTTCTTC. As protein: CASRDRGIPSYNEQFF. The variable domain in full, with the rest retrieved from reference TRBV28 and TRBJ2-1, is DVKVTQSSRYLVKRTGEKVFLECVQDMDHENMFWYRQDPGLGLRLIYFSYDVKMKEKGDIPEGYSVSREKKERFSLILESASTNQTSMYLCASRDRGIPSYNEQFFGPGTRLTVL.

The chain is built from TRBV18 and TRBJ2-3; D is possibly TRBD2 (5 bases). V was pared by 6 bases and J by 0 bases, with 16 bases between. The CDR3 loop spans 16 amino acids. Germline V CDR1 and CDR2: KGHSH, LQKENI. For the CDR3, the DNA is TGTGCCAGCTCCCTCCGGGGTGGCACTAGCACAGATACGCAGTATTTT. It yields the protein CASSLRGGTSTDTQYF.

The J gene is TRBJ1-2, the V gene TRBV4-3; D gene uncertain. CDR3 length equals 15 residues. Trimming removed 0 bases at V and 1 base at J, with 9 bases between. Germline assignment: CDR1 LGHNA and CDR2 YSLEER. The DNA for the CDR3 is TGCGCCAGCAGCCAAGAATACTTAAATAACTATGGCTACACCTTC. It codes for CASSQEYLNNYGYTF.

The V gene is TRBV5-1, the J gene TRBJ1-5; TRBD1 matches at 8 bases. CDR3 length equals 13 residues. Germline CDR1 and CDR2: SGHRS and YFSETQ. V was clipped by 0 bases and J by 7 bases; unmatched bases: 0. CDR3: CASSLDRGQPQHF. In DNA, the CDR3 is TGCGCCAGCAGCTTGGACAGGGGGCAGCCCCAGCATTTT.

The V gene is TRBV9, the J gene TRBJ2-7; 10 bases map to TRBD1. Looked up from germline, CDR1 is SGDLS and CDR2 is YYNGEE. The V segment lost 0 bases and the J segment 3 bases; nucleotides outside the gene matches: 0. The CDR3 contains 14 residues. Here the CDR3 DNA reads TGTGCCAGCAGCGTAGGGGACAGGGGCTACGAGCAGTACTTC. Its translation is CASSVGDRGYEQYF.

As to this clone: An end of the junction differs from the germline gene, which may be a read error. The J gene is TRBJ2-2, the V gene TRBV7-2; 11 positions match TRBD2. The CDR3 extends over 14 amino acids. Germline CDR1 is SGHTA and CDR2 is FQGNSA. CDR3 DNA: TGTGCCAGCAGCCTAGCGGGGGGTTCCGGGGAGCTGTTTTTT. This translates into CASSLAGGSGELFF.

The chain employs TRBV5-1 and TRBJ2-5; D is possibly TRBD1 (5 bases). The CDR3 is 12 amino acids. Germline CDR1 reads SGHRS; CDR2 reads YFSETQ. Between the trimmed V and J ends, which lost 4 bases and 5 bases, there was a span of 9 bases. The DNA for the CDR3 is TGCGCCAGCAGCGCCTCAGGGGAGACCCAGTACTTC. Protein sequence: CASSASGETQYF.

The CDR3 is CAIKGTGGNYGYTF. In DNA form, the CDR3 reads TGTGCCATCAAGGGGACAGGGGGCAACTATGGCTACACCTTC. The rearrangement links TRBV10-3 to TRBJ1-2, with TRBD1 matching over 12 bases. V trimming: 7 bases; J trimming: 2 bases; junction bases outside the gene matches: 2. Germline CDR1 ENHRY, CDR2 SYGVKD. This CDR3 comprises 14 residues.

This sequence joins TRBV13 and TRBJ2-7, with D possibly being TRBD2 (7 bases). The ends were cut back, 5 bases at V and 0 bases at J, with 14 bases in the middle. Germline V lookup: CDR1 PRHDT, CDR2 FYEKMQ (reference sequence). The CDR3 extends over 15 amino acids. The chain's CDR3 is CASSLGGGFSYEQYF. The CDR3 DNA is TGTGCCAGCAGCCTGGGAGGGGGATTCTCCTACGAGCAGTACTTC.

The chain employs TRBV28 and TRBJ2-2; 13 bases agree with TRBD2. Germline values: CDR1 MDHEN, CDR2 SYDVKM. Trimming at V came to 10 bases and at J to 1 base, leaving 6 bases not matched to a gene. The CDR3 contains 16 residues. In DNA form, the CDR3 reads TGTGCCACCTACTGGACTAGCGGGGGGAACACCGGGGAGCTGTTTTTT. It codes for CATYWTSGGNTGELFF.

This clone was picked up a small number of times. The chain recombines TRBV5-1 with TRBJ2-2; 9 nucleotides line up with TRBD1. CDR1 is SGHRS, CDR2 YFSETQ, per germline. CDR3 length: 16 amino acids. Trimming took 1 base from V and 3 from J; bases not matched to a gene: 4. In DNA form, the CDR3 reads TGCGCCAGCAGCTTGTCACAGGGGGCGGACACCGGGGAGCTGTTTTTT. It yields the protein CASSLSQGADTGELFF. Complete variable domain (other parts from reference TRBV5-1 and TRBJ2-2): KAGVTQTPRYLIKTRGQQVTLSCSPISGHRSVSWYQQTPGQGLQFLFEYFSETQRNKGNFPGRFSGRQFSNSRSEMNVSTLELGDSALYLCASSLSQGADTGELFFGEGSRLTVL.

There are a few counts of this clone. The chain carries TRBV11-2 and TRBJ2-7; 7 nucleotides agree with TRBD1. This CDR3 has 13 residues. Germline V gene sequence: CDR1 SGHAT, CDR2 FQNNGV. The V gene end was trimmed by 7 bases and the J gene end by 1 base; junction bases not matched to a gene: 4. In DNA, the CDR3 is TGTGCCAGCAACCCGGGACAGTCCTACGAGCAGTACTTC. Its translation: CASNPGQSYEQYF.

The CDR3 nucleotides read TGTGCCAGCAGCCGAGCCGGAGGAGGGCGGATACGGGTGACTGAAGCTTTCTTT. Translating it yields CASSRAGGGRIRVTEAFF. The chain joins TRBV5-4 to TRBJ1-1; D is ambiguous. Germline V CDR1 and CDR2: SGHNT, YYREEE (reference sequence). V was shortened by 4 bases and J by 5 bases, with 27 bases between the two germline ends. CDR3 length: 18 amino acids.

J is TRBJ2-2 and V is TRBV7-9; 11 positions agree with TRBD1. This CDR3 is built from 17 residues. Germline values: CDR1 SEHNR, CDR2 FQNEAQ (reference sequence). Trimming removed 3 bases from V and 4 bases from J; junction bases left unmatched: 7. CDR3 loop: CASSFLSGTGGTGELFF. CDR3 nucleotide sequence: TGTGCCAGCAGCTTCTTGTCAGGGACAGGGGGCACCGGGGAGCTGTTTTTT.

In DNA form, the CDR3 reads TGTGCCAGTACCACCGGGACAGGGGGAGGAAGGAGCAATCAGCCCCAGCATTTT. Amino acid sequence: CASTTGTGGGRSNQPQHF. The chain carries TRBV19 and TRBJ1-5, with 11 bases matching TRBD1. The CDR3 contains 18 residues. CDR1 LNHDA and CDR2 SQIVND come from the germline V gene (reference sequence). Unmatched junction bases numbered 12, after V lost 7 bases and J lost 1 base.

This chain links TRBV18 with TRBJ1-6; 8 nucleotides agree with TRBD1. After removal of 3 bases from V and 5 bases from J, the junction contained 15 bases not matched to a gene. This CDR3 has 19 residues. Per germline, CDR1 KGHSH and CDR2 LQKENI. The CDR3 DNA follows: TGTGCCAGCTCACCCACGCCGACAGGGGCGCCTTCAAATAATTCACCCCTCCACTTT. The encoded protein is CASSPTPTGAPSNNSPLHF.

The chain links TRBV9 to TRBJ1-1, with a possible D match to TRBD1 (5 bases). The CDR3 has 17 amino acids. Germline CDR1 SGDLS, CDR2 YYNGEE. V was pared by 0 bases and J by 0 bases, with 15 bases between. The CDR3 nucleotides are TGTGCCAGCAGCGTAGACACGGGGGGGATGGTGAACACTGAAGCTTTCTTT. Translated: CASSVDTGGMVNTEAFF. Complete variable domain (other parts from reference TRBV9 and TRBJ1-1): DSGVTQTPKHLITATGQRVTLRCSPRSGDLSVYWYQQSLDQGLQFLIQYYNGEERAKGNILERFSAQQFPDLHSELNLSSLELGDSALYFCASSVDTGGMVNTEAFFGQGTRLTVV.

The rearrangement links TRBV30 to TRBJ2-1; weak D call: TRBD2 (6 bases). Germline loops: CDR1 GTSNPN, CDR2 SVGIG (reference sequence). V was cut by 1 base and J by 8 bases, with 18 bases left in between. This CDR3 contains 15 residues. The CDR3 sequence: CAWSGGAGKLDEQFF. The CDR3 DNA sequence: TGTGCCTGGAGTGGCGGGGCAGGGAAGTTGGATGAGCAGTTCTTC.

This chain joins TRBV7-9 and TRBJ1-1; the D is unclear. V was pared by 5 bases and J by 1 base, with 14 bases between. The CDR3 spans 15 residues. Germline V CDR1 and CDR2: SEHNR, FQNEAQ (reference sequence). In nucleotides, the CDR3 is TGTGCCAGCAGCCCTAGATCAGCTGGGAACACTGAAGCTTTCTTT. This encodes CASSPRSAGNTEAFF.

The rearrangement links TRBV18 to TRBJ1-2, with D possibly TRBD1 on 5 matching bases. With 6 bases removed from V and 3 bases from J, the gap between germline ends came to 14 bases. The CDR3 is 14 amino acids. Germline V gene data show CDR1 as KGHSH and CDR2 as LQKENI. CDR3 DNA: TGTGCCAGCTCCCCGAATCGGGGGGACTATGGCTACACCTTC. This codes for CASSPNRGDYGYTF. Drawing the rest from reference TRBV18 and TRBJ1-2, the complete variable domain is NAGVMQNPRHLVRRRGQEARLRCSPMKGHSHVYWYRQLPEEGLKFMVYLQKENIIDESGMPKERFSAEFPKEGPSILRIQQVVRGDSAAYFCASSPNRGDYGYTFGSGTRLTVV.

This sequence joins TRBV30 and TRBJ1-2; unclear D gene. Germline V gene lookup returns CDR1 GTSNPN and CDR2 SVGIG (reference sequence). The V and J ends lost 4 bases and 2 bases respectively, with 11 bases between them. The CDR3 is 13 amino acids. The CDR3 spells CAWTGFSNYGYTF. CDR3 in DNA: TGTGCCTGGACGGGATTTTCGAACTATGGCTACACCTTC.

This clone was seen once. The CDR3 region is CASSLAGRASGGTDTQYF. In DNA form, the CDR3 reads TGTGCCAGCAGCTTGGCCGGGCGGGCTAGCGGGGGAACAGATACGCAGTATTTT. The chain combines TRBV5-4 with TRBJ2-3; 10 nucleotides line up with TRBD2. The germline V gene encodes CDR1 SGHNT and CDR2 YYREEE (reference sequence). This CDR3 has 18 residues. The J segment lost 3 bases and the V segment lost 0 bases, leaving 10 bases of the junction unmatched.

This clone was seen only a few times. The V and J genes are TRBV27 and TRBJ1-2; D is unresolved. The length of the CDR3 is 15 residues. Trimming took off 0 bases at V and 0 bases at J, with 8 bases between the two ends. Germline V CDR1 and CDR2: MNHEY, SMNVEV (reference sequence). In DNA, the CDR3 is TGTGCCAGCAGTTTATCCTGGTCAGCTAACTATGGCTACACCTTC. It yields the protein CASSLSWSANYGYTF.

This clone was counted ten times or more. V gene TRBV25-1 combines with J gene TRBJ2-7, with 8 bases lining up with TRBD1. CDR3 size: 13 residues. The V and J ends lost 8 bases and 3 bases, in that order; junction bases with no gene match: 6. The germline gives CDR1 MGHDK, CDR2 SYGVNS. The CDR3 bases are TGTGCCAGCGAATTCGGACAGGGCTACGAGCAGTACTTC. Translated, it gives CASEFGQGYEQYF.

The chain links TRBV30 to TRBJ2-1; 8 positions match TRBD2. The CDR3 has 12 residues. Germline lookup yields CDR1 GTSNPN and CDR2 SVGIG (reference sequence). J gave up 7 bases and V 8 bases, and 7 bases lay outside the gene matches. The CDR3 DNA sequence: TGTGCCGGAGGGACTAGATGGAATGAGCAGTTCTTC. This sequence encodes CAGGTRWNEQFF.

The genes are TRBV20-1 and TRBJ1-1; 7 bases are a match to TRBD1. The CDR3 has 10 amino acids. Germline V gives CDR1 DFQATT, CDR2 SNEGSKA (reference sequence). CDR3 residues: CRGTAFVDFF. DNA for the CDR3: TGCAGGGGGACAGCATTTGTTGATTTCTTT.